These 15 T cell receptor beta chains were all obtained from the same sample, sequenced in a study of blood T cell repertoires in COVID-19. The repertoire was sequenced with immunoSEQ multiplex PCR; TCRdb's copy has only in-frame clones and lacks some. The sample contains a few hundred thousand clones, about 86% of which appear only once. Specimen: peripheral blood. The receptors shown here come from a woman under 40 who had recovered from COVID-19.

The CDR3 bases are TGTGCCAGCAGTTCGCAACGCCTCAGGGGATATGGCTACACCTTC. Amino acid sequence: CASSSQRLRGYGYTF. V is TRBV5-6 and J is TRBJ1-2, with D possibly being TRBD1 (6 bases). CDR1 is SGHDT, CDR2 YYEEEE, per germline. The CDR3 contains 15 residues. The germline V and J ends were trimmed by 5 bases and 5 bases, with 19 bases remaining between them.

The rearrangement uses TRBV4-3 and TRBJ2-1; 14 positions match TRBD2. The CDR3 consists of 18 residues. Germline V gene data show CDR1 as LGHNA and CDR2 as YSLEER. V shed 1 base, J shed 4 bases, and the junction held 6 bases outside the gene matches. In DNA form, the CDR3 reads TGCGCCAGCAGCCAAGTGGGGACTAGCGGGAGAGGGTACAATGAGCAGTTCTTC. Translated, it gives CASSQVGTSGRGYNEQFF.

In this sample, this clone turned up a few times. This rearrangement joins TRBV19 to TRBJ1-1; D remains unclear. Germline CDR1 reads LNHDA; CDR2 reads SQIVND (reference sequence). The germline V and J ends were trimmed by 3 bases and 1 base, with 12 bases remaining between them. The CDR3 contains 15 residues. In nucleotides, the CDR3 is TGTGCCAGTAGTATTTTCGTAGGAGGGAACACTGAAGCTTTCTTT. Protein sequence: CASSIFVGGNTEAFF.

This chain links TRBV5-1 with TRBJ1-6; D may be TRBD1 (6 bases). V lost 2 bases and J 5 bases, leaving 11 bases between the germline ends. Per the germline V gene, CDR1 is SGHRS and CDR2 is YFSETQ. CDR3 length: 15 residues. The CDR3 coding sequence is TGCGCCAGCAGCTTATTGGACAGCAATAATTCACCCCTCCACTTT. Amino acids: CASSLLDSNNSPLHF.

V gene TRBV7-3 combines with J gene TRBJ1-5; D remains ambiguous. Germline V lookup: CDR1 SGHTA, CDR2 FQGTGA. Deletions cut 2 bases from V and 4 bases from J, with 6 bases between. CDR3 length: 13 residues. In DNA, the CDR3 is TGTGCCAGCAGCTTAGGGCCAAATCAGCCCCAGCATTTT. Its translation is CASSLGPNQPQHF.

The gene calls are TRBV7-8 and TRBJ2-5, with D perhaps matching TRBD1 (6 bases). V lost 5 bases, J lost 5 bases, and 18 bases lay in between. The germline V gene encodes CDR1 SGHVS and CDR2 FQNEAQ. This CDR3 has 15 amino acids. This chain's CDR3 is CASSPGDGLGETQYF. The DNA of the CDR3 is TGTGCCAGCAGCCCAGGGGATGGGTTGGGGGAGACCCAGTACTTC.

The chain has TRBV3-1 (or the pseudogene TRBV3-2) and TRBJ1-2; 7 bases are a match to TRBD1. This CDR3 has 14 residues. Germline values: CDR1 LGHDT, CDR2 YNNKEL (reference sequence). Losses at the gene ends were 4 bases for V and 9 bases for J; bases not matched to a gene: 11. The CDR3 region has the DNA TGTGCCAGCAGCCCACCGGGACAGTCTATGAGCTACACCTTC. This sequence encodes CASSPPGQSMSYTF.

This clone was found once. The CDR3 region is CASRGSGRGEQYF. Written as DNA, the CDR3 is TGTGCCAGTAGGGGTAGCGGGAGAGGGGAGCAGTACTTC. The gene calls are TRBV19 and TRBJ2-7; 9 bases align to TRBD2. This CDR3 is built from 13 residues. Trimming at V came to 6 bases and at J to 7 bases, leaving 7 bases not matched to a gene. Germline V gene lookup returns CDR1 LNHDA and CDR2 SQIVND (reference sequence). Complete variable domain (other parts from reference TRBV19 and TRBJ2-7): DGGITQSPKYLFRKEGQNVTLSCEQNLNHDAMYWYRQDPGQGLRLIYYSQIVNDFQKGDIAEGYSVSREKKESFPLTVTSAQKNPTAFYLCASRGSGRGEQYFGPGTRLTVT.

The chain joins TRBV5-4 to TRBJ2-5; unclear D gene. Trimming took off 4 bases at V and 3 bases at J, with 10 bases between the two ends. This CDR3 region has 13 residues. Germline lookup yields CDR1 SGHNT and CDR2 YYREEE (reference sequence). Written as DNA, the CDR3 is TGTGCCAGCAGCACGGCGGATAAAGAGACCCAGTACTTC. It encodes CASSTADKETQYF.

The J gene is TRBJ2-2, the V gene TRBV5-1; TRBD1 is a possible D gene (5 bases). The CDR3 runs to 15 residues. Germline lookup yields CDR1 SGHRS and CDR2 YFSETQ. Trimming shortened V by 4 bases and J by 6 bases, and 16 bases separated the two germline ends. The CDR3, as DNA: TGCGCCAGCAGCGAAGACGCAGGGAAGGCCGGGGAGCTGTTTTTT. It translates to CASSEDAGKAGELFF.

The J gene is TRBJ1-5, the V gene TRBV27; TRBD1 is a possible D gene (6 bases). V shed 5 bases and J shed 6 bases, with 14 bases lying between them. From germline, CDR1 is MNHEY and CDR2 SMNVEV (reference sequence). There are 14 residues in the CDR3. The CDR3: CASSVQGGGQPQHF. The CDR3 nucleotides read TGTGCCAGCAGTGTACAGGGTGGGGGTCAGCCCCAGCATTTT.

The chain combines TRBV19 with TRBJ1-6, with 8 positions matching TRBD1. Trimming removed 10 bases from V and 10 bases from J; junction bases left unmatched: 6. The germline V gene encodes CDR1 LNHDA and CDR2 SQIVND (reference sequence). The CDR3 length is 12 residues. In DNA form, the CDR3 reads TGTGCCACTGGACAGGGAGGCTCACCCCTCCACTTT. Its protein is CATGQGGSPLHF.

This chain links TRBV6-1 with TRBJ2-6; maybe TRBD2 (5 bases). From germline, CDR1 is MNHNS and CDR2 SASEGT. V lost 4 bases and J lost 4, with 14 bases in between. The CDR3 runs to 16 residues. The chain's CDR3 is CASSGPGSWGANVLTF. The CDR3 bases are TGTGCCAGCAGTGGACCTGGGAGTTGGGGGGCCAACGTCCTGACTTTC.

Worth noting for this clone: The same CDR3 is also encoded by other DNA sequences in this sample. V is TRBV7-9 and J is TRBJ2-5, with a tentative D call TRBD2 (6 bases). V was pared by 1 base and J by 1 base, with 10 bases between. The CDR3 sequence is 15 residues long. Germline V gene sequence: CDR1 SEHNR, CDR2 FQNEAQ (reference sequence). CDR3 sequence (DNA): TGTGCCAGCAGCTTAGTCTTGGGGGGCCAAGAGACCCAGTACTTC. Its translation is CASSLVLGGQETQYF.

V usage is TRBV2 and J usage is TRBJ2-7; the D is unclear. Trimming shortened V by 1 base and J by 0 bases, and 10 bases separated the two germline ends. In germline, CDR1 is SNHLY, CDR2 FYNNEI. There are 15 residues in the CDR3. The chain's CDR3 is CASSEGHFSSYEQYF. Here the CDR3 DNA reads TGTGCCAGCAGTGAAGGCCACTTTAGCTCCTACGAGCAGTACTTC.